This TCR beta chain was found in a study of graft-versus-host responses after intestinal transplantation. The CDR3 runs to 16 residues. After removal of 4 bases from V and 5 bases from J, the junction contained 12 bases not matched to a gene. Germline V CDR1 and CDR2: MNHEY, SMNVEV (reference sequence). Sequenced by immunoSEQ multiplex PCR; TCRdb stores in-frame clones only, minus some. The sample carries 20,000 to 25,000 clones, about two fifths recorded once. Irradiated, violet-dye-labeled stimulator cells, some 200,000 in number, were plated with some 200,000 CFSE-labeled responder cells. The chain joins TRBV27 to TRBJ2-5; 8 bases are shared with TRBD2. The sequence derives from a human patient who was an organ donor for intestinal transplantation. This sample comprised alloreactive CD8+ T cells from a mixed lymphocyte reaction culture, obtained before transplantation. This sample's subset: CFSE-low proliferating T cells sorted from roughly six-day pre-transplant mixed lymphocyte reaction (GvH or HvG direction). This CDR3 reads CASSSNSPGLGETQYF. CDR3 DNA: TGTGCCAGCAGTTCGAACTCACCGGGACTAGGGGAGACCCAGTACTTC.